This is a list of T cell receptor beta chains from one sample in a study of blood T cells in healthy people across ages. Each CDR3 protein gets one entry after TCRdb re-called the 5' RACE reads with MiXCR. The data contain 750,000 to 950,000 distinct CDR3 sequences, almost 30% of them singletons. This sample was shared with a second study, whose subject was T cells of mothers and their children.

The material sequenced was blood. All receptors come from a middle-aged woman in good health. Each CDR3 is given with its conserved first and last residue.

j_gene | v_gene | CDR3aa
TRBJ2-1 | TRBV6-2/TRBV6-3 | CASSWLAGREQFF
TRBJ1-5 | TRBV28 | CASSSSGTGGWGQPQHF
TRBJ2-3 | TRBV5-1 | CASSLRSHMTRMDTQYF
TRBJ2-7 | TRBV5-1 | CASSSQGAYEQYF
TRBJ2-1 | TRBV11-2 | CASTDSRTGSLNEQFF
TRBJ1-1 | TRBV28 | CASSLGGPEAEAFF
TRBJ1-1 | TRBV19 | CASSIGGPAEAFF
TRBJ2-5 | TRBV12-3/TRBV12-4 | CASSAGTDAETQYF
- | TRBV5-1 | CASSYTADRFDTYEQYF
TRBJ1-5 | TRBV7-9 | CASSSDGSAPSSNQPQHF
TRBJ2-2 | TRBV12-3/TRBV12-4 | CASRQGTATGELFF
TRBJ1-2 | TRBV24-1 | CATSDLGLRGYTF
TRBJ2-1 | TRBV5-1 | CASSSTGLKEQFF
TRBJ1-3 | TRBV29-1 | CSVEDLDVGNTIYF
TRBJ1-4 | TRBV20-1 | CSARDARANEKRFF
TRBJ2-7 | TRBV12-3/TRBV12-4 | CASSFSGDYWEQYF
TRBJ2-7 | TRBV6-6 | CASRPEGYEQYF
- | TRBV28 | CASSLGSSGINEQYF
TRBJ2-5 | TRBV28 | CASSSAFGGGEETQYF
TRBJ2-3 | TRBV29-1 | CSVVLASGGADTQYF
TRBJ2-5 | TRBV12-3/TRBV12-4 | CASSLSLGQGESETQYF
TRBJ2-5 | TRBV5-5 | CASSLDVFQGGRPYGQYF
TRBJ1-2 | TRBV7-9 | CASSPPGAVEYGYTF
TRBJ2-6 | TRBV10-3 | CAISPGTDASGANVLTF
TRBJ2-5 | TRBV10-3 | CAISEPYETEETQYF
TRBJ1-4 | TRBV2 | CASMGGRTNEKLFF
TRBJ2-7 | TRBV12-3/TRBV12-4 | CASSLSGVGQYF
TRBJ2-7 | TRBV2 | CASRGTGGSYEQYF
TRBJ2-5 | TRBV24-1 | CATSDLADGGQETQYF
TRBJ2-3 | TRBV10-3 | CAISDDPTPNTQYF
TRBJ2-1 | TRBV7-9 | CASSLTVDRGDYNEQFF
TRBJ2-7 | TRBV28 | CASLTSGRGVQYF
TRBJ2-1 | TRBV24-1 | CATSARDQQFF
TRBJ1-1 | TRBV20-1 | CSVRTVAAFF
TRBJ1-5 | TRBV7-8 | CASSPWAGLSNQPQHF
TRBJ1-2 | TRBV12-3/TRBV12-4 | CASSRQGCGYTF
TRBJ2-1 | TRBV7-2 | CASSLSGLAGERLFF
TRBJ1-2 | TRBV24-1 | CATSDLRSGYTF
TRBJ2-1 | TRBV2 | CASSDDSSYTSYNEQFF
TRBJ2-4 | TRBV11-2 | CTSNGRNENIQYF
TRBJ2-7 | TRBV29-1 | CSVAEDSNYEQYF
TRBJ1-3 | TRBV12-3/TRBV12-4 | CASSLDSEGNTIYF
TRBJ1-1 | TRBV29-1 | CSVAVRGLNTEAFF
TRBJ2-7 | TRBV7-2 | CASSLVATVESYEQYF
TRBJ2-7 | TRBV2 | CASSERDSAAYEQYF
TRBJ2-3 | TRBV7-9 | CASSLLGQGVADTDTQYF
TRBJ1-6 | TRBV12-3/TRBV12-4 | CASRLETAPNSPLHF
TRBJ1-2 | TRBV3-1 | CASSQEEGGYGYTF
TRBJ2-1 | TRBV5-1 | CASSLQGYNYNEQFF
TRBJ2-7 | TRBV7-8 | CASSPREVYYEQYF
TRBJ1-1 | TRBV3-1 | CASSQDGMEGGRGTEAFF
TRBJ1-2 | TRBV7-9 | CASSLEPGRPYYGYTF
TRBJ1-1 | TRBV29-1 | CSVEWGHRNTEAFF
TRBJ1-1 | TRBV7-6 | CASSLAGGTAHTEAFF
TRBJ2-5 | TRBV4-3 | CASSQSYNQETQYF
TRBJ2-7 | TRBV28 | CASSLFALTYEQYF
TRBJ2-5 | TRBV4-3 | CASSQDRQGATETQYF
TRBJ1-6 | TRBV20-1 | CSAAPGTGSINYNSPLHF
TRBJ1-2 | TRBV18 | CASSPQPGQGNGYTF